The 13 T cell receptor beta chains below were found in one sample sequenced in a study of chemoradiotherapy in HPV16-positive cancers. Generated by immunoSEQ multiplex PCR, the TCRdb table keeps only in-frame clones and is missing some. The sample shows more than 20,000 clones, roughly 86% of them seen only once. This specimen was blood, taken from a patient who underwent chemoradiotherapy. All receptors come from a human donor with HPV-associated anogenital cancer.

This sequence joins TRBV11-2 and TRBJ2-7; 9 bases are shared with TRBD1. The CDR3 consists of 15 residues. Germline-derived CDR1 and CDR2 are SGHAT and FQNNGV. J was trimmed by 5 bases and V by 2 bases; bases with no gene match: 7. For the CDR3, the DNA is TGTGCCAGCAGCTTAACCCCCGGGACAGGGAACGAGCAGTACTTC. It translates to CASSLTPGTGNEQYF.

V is TRBV5-4 and J is TRBJ1-1, with TRBD1 matching 7 bases. V shed 3 bases and J 1 base; nucleotides not matched to a gene: 6. Germline CDR1 is SGHNT and CDR2 is YYREEE (reference sequence). The CDR3 runs 15 residues. CDR3 region: CASSWPKGANTEAFF. The CDR3 DNA is TGTGCCAGCAGCTGGCCAAAGGGGGCGAACACTGAAGCTTTCTTT. Using reference TRBV5-4 and TRBJ1-1 for the parts outside the CDR3, the full variable domain is ETGVTQSPTHLIKTRGQQVTLRCSSQSGHNTVSWYQQALGQGPQFIFQYYREEENGRGNFPPRFSGLQFPNYSSELNVNALELDDSALYLCASSWPKGANTEAFFGQGTRLTVV.

This chain joins TRBV5-1 and TRBJ2-7; a possible D gene is TRBD2 (6 bases). From germline, CDR1 is SGHRS and CDR2 YFSETQ. The CDR3 is 17 residues long. The V end was cut by 0 bases, the J end by 1 base, with 17 bases between. The CDR3, as DNA: TGCGCCAGCAGCTTGGCCAGAGGCGGGATTAGTTCCTACGAGCAGTACTTC. This gives the protein CASSLARGGISSYEQYF. Complete variable domain (other parts from reference TRBV5-1 and TRBJ2-7): KAGVTQTPRYLIKTRGQQVTLSCSPISGHRSVSWYQQTPGQGLQFLFEYFSETQRNKGNFPGRFSGRQFSNSRSEMNVSTLELGDSALYLCASSLARGGISSYEQYFGPGTRLTVT.

The J gene is TRBJ1-1, the V gene TRBV27; D gene uncertain. Trimming stripped 4 bases from V and 4 bases from J, with 16 bases between. The CDR3 contains 15 residues. Germline CDR1 MNHEY, CDR2 SMNVEV (reference sequence). The CDR3 DNA is TGTGCCAGCAGTTCCCTAAGACATTCCCGCACTGAAGCTTTCTTT. Its protein product is CASSSLRHSRTEAFF.

This chain uses TRBV5-1 with TRBJ2-1; D might be TRBD2 (6 bases). The CDR3 totals 14 residues. Germline CDR1 reads SGHRS; CDR2 reads YFSETQ. The V end lost 4 bases, the J end lost 9 bases, and 17 bases lay between the germline ends. The CDR3, as DNA: TGCGCCAGCAGCCGAGAAGGGGCCGGGGGTGAGCAGTTCTTC. It codes for CASSREGAGGEQFF. Filled out from reference TRBV5-1 and TRBJ2-1, the complete variable domain reads KAGVTQTPRYLIKTRGQQVTLSCSPISGHRSVSWYQQTPGQGLQFLFEYFSETQRNKGNFPGRFSGRQFSNSRSEMNVSTLELGDSALYLCASSREGAGGEQFFGPGTRLTVL.

V gene TRBV7-2 combines with J gene TRBJ2-5; TRBD1 or TRBD2 may be the D gene (6 bases each). The CDR3 totals 16 residues. V lost 3 bases and J 3 bases, leaving 17 bases between the germline ends. Germline V gives CDR1 SGHTA, CDR2 FQGNSA. The CDR3 DNA reads as TGTGCCAGCAGCTTTCCCGGGGGCCTATTAGAAGAGACCCAGTACTTC. Residues: CASSFPGGLLEETQYF. The entire variable domain, with the rest obtained from reference TRBV7-2 and TRBJ2-5, is as follows: GAGVSQSPSNKVTEKGKDVELRCDPISGHTALYWYRQSLGQGLEFLIYFQGNSAPDKSGLPSDRFSAERTGGSVSTLTIQRTQQEDSAVYLCASSFPGGLLEETQYFGPGTRLLVL.

The chain employs TRBV27 and TRBJ2-3, with 8 bases aligning to TRBD2. V was clipped by 5 bases and J by 1 base; unmatched bases: 5. The CDR3 loop spans 15 amino acids. The germline CDR1 and CDR2 sequences are MNHEY and SMNVEV (reference sequence). The CDR3 is CASSQTGGGTDTQYF. Here the CDR3 DNA reads TGTGCCAGCAGTCAGACGGGGGGGGGCACAGATACGCAGTATTTT.

This chain links TRBV6-5 with TRBJ2-1; 15 bases are a match to TRBD2. The germline gives CDR1 MNHEY, CDR2 SVGAGI. The V segment lost 4 bases and the J segment 15 bases; nucleotides outside the gene matches: 13. This CDR3 contains 16 residues. The CDR3 here is CASSSLPGLAGGPRFF. The CDR3, as DNA: TGTGCCAGCAGTTCTCTACCGGGACTAGCGGGAGGACCGAGGTTCTTC.

This chain uses TRBV7-9 with TRBJ2-1, with TRBD2 matching 8 bases. Germline V gives CDR1 SEHNR, CDR2 FQNEAQ (reference sequence). The CDR3 totals 15 residues. V trimming: 5 bases; J trimming: 4 bases; junction bases outside the gene matches: 7. The CDR3 is CASSPIAGLYNEQFF. As DNA, the CDR3 is TGTGCCAGCAGCCCGATAGCGGGGCTTTACAATGAGCAGTTCTTC.

The V call is TRBV6-1, the J call TRBJ1-6; D possibly corresponds to TRBD1 (6 bases). V lost 3 bases to trimming and J lost 8 bases, with 17 bases between them. Looked up from germline, CDR1 is MNHNS and CDR2 is SASEGT. This CDR3 is 16 amino acids long. The CDR3: CASSDVSRGGYSPLHF. CDR3 DNA sequence: TGTGCCAGCAGTGACGTTAGCAGGGGAGGCTATTCACCCCTCCACTTT.

The V gene is TRBV19, the J gene TRBJ2-1; D is perhaps TRBD2 (6 bases). Germline loops: CDR1 LNHDA, CDR2 SQIVND (reference sequence). The CDR3 runs 13 residues. V was pared by 3 bases and J by 4 bases, with 7 bases between. DNA for the CDR3: TGTGCCAGTAGTATTGGGGGGTACAATGAGCAGTTCTTC. Encoded protein: CASSIGGYNEQFF.

V is TRBV18 and J is TRBJ1-5; D unclear. V was cut by 5 bases and J by 2 bases, with 16 bases left in between. There are 16 residues in the CDR3. Germline loops: CDR1 KGHSH, CDR2 LQKENI. CDR3 sequence: CASSAGLGRGNQPQHF. CDR3 DNA: TGTGCCAGCTCAGCCGGCCTTGGTAGGGGCAATCAGCCCCAGCATTTT. Drawing the rest from reference TRBV18 and TRBJ1-5, the complete variable domain is NAGVMQNPRHLVRRRGQEARLRCSPMKGHSHVYWYRQLPEEGLKFMVYLQKENIIDESGMPKERFSAEFPKEGPSILRIQQVVRGDSAAYFCASSAGLGRGNQPQHFGDGTRLSIL.

J is TRBJ2-7 and V is TRBV4-3, with D maybe TRBD1 (6 bases). Germline-derived CDR1 and CDR2 are LGHNA and YSLEER. The V end lost 0 bases, the J end lost 6 bases, and 12 bases lay between the germline ends. The CDR3 runs to 14 residues. DNA for the CDR3: TGCGCCAGCAGCCAAGAGCGTCTAGGGGGCGAGCAGTACTTC. Translated, it gives CASSQERLGGEQYF.